The 9 T cell receptor beta chains listed next were all sequenced from one sample in a study of OX40 agonist ivuxolimab in advanced cancers. Data came from immunoSEQ multiplex PCR; TCRdb stores just in-frame clones and leaves some out. Seen here are tens of thousands of clones, around 83% observed once, and the top ten hold over 1.3%. Sequences were derived from CD4+ or CD8+ T cells sorted from blood, sampled in a trial of the OX40 agonist ivuxolimab. These receptors were taken from an adult with an advanced solid tumor such as melanoma, head and neck, liver or kidney cancer.

This clone was detected a few times. The chain employs TRBV10-3 and TRBJ2-2, with TRBD1 matching over 9 bases. There are 16 residues in the CDR3. V shed 6 bases and J 1 base; nucleotides not matched to a gene: 6. The V gene's germline CDR1 is ENHRY and CDR2 SYGVKD. The CDR3 sequence: CAIRAGTGKNTGELFF. CDR3 sequence (DNA): TGTGCCATCAGAGCCGGGACAGGGAAGAACACCGGGGAGCTGTTTTTT.

This clone has more than one count but fewer than ten. The chain carries TRBV9 and TRBJ2-5; D may correspond to TRBD1 or TRBD2 (5 bases each). There are 15 residues in the CDR3. V was trimmed by 0 bases and J by 1 base, leaving 10 bases between them. The V gene's germline CDR1 is SGDLS and CDR2 YYNGEE. The CDR3 sequence is CASSVGPGAQETQYF. The CDR3 nucleotides read TGTGCCAGCAGCGTAGGTCCCGGGGCCCAAGAGACCCAGTACTTC.

The V gene is TRBV28, the J gene TRBJ2-5; weak D call: TRBD1 (6 bases). This CDR3 contains 14 residues. Germline CDR1 is MDHEN and CDR2 is SYDVKM. V was trimmed by 1 base and J by 3 bases, leaving 9 bases between them. CDR3 residues: CASSLSGEKETQYF. The DNA of the CDR3 is TGTGCCAGCAGTTTATCAGGGGAAAAAGAGACCCAGTACTTC. The complete variable domain, with remaining parts taken from reference TRBV28 and TRBJ2-5, reads DVKVTQSSRYLVKRTGEKVFLECVQDMDHENMFWYRQDPGLGLRLIYFSYDVKMKEKGDIPEGYSVSREKKERFSLILESASTNQTSMYLCASSLSGEKETQYFGPGTRLLVL.

This clone occurred once. The CDR3 sequence: CASSYSRMGEAFF. In nucleotides, the CDR3 is TGTGCCAGCAGTTACTCGAGGATGGGAGAAGCTTTCTTT. V and J are TRBV6-5 and TRBJ1-1; D is ambiguous. Germline V gene sequence: CDR1 MNHEY, CDR2 SVGAGI. Trimming pared 0 bases from V and 8 bases from J, leaving 10 bases between. The CDR3 totals 13 residues.

V is TRBV7-6 and J is TRBJ1-1; D gene uncertain. Trimming left V 1 base short and J 1 base short, with 16 bases between. Germline CDR1 and CDR2: SGHVS and FNYEAQ. The CDR3 extends over 17 amino acids. CDR3 in amino acids: CASSLGANPDGNTEAFF. CDR3 in DNA: TGTGCCAGCAGCTTAGGGGCAAACCCGGATGGGAACACTGAAGCTTTCTTT. Drawing the rest from reference TRBV7-6 and TRBJ1-1, the complete variable domain is GAGVSQSPRYKVTKRGQDVALRCDPISGHVSLYWYRQALGQGPEFLTYFNYEAQQDKSGLPNDRFSAERPEGSISTLTIQRTEQRDSAMYRCASSLGANPDGNTEAFFGQGTRLTVV.

The rearrangement joins TRBV27 to TRBJ1-2, with D uncertain. Per the germline V gene, CDR1 is MNHEY and CDR2 is SMNVEV (reference sequence). This CDR3 has 13 amino acids. Trimming pared 10 bases from V and 2 bases from J, leaving 14 bases between. In DNA form, the CDR3 reads TGTGCCACCTCCGGGAGCATAAACTATGGCTACACCTTC. As protein: CATSGSINYGYTF.

This chain links TRBV6-1 with TRBJ2-5, with D unresolved. The CDR3 runs to 13 residues. Germline V CDR1 and CDR2: MNHNS, SASEGT. V dropped 2 bases and J dropped 7 bases, with 11 bases sitting between them. The CDR3 protein is CASSEHTLGTQYF. The DNA of the CDR3 is TGTGCCAGCAGTGAACACACCCTGGGGACCCAGTACTTC.

CDR3 coding DNA: TGTGCCAGCAGCCAGACAGGGTCCTCTGGAAACACCATATATTTT. This gives the protein CASSQTGSSGNTIYF. The rearrangement joins TRBV5-4 to TRBJ1-3; TRBD1 matches at 7 bases. After removal of 4 bases from V and 0 bases from J, the junction contained 4 bases not matched to a gene. This CDR3 spans 15 amino acids. Germline V gives CDR1 SGHNT, CDR2 YYREEE (reference sequence).

The chain uses TRBV10-3 and TRBJ1-1; D unclear. CDR1 ENHRY and CDR2 SYGVKD come from the germline V gene. Trimming took 6 bases from V and 3 from J, leaving 11 bases between them. This CDR3 region has 13 residues. CDR3 DNA: TGTGCCATCAGGGTTGACGGGTACACTGAAGCTTTCTTT. Amino acids: CAIRVDGYTEAFF.